One sample yielded the 7 T cell receptor beta chains listed below, sequenced in a study of CD8 T cells in Susac syndrome. The authors reverse transcribed about 0.5 to 1 ug RNA with random hexamers. TCRdb fed the immunoSEQ multiplex PCR reads into MiXCR, producing one record per CDR3 protein. Of under 200,000 distinct CDR3 sequences listed, about 96% were seen once; the top ten hold about 0.12%. The specimen was CD4+ T cells from PBMCs. These receptors all come from a human donor with Susac syndrome.

The V call is TRBV5-4, the J call TRBJ2-7; D gene uncertain. There are 13 residues in the CDR3. CDR1 SGHNT and CDR2 YYREEE come from the germline V gene (reference sequence). The germline V and J ends were trimmed by 0 bases and 7 bases, with 11 bases remaining between them. CDR3 DNA sequence: TGTGCCAGCAGCTTGGACAGTTTAGGAGAGCAGTACGTC. Its protein is CASSLDSLGEQYV.

The chain recombines TRBV5-1 with TRBJ2-6; D unclear. The CDR3 is 15 residues long. V lost 2 bases to trimming and J lost 0 bases, with 6 bases between them. Germline V gene data show CDR1 as SGHRS and CDR2 as YFSETQ. In DNA, the CDR3 is TGCGCCAGCAGCTTACCAGACTCTGGGGCCAACGTCCTGACTTTC. As protein: CASSLPDSGANVLTF.

The rearrangement links TRBV28 to TRBJ2-3, with 11 bases that match TRBD2. V trimming: 7 bases; J trimming: 4 bases; junction bases outside the gene matches: 7. Germline V gene sequence: CDR1 MDHEN, CDR2 SYDVKM. This CDR3 contains 15 residues. CDR3 DNA sequence: TGTGCCAGCACCTCGGGACTAGCGGAAGCAGATACGCAGTATTTT. Its translation is CASTSGLAEADTQYF.

The chain links TRBV12-3 or TRBV12-4 to TRBJ2-7; TRBD1 agrees at 9 bases. This CDR3 is built from 15 residues. V gave up 5 bases and J gave up 6 bases; unmatched junction bases: 11. CDR3 nucleotides: TGTGCCAGCAGTGCCCCTCCCGGGACAGGGATCGAGCAGTACTTC. As protein: CASSAPPGTGIEQYF.

The gene calls are TRBV3-1 and TRBJ1-5; D remains unclear. In germline, CDR1 is LGHDT, CDR2 YNNKEL (reference sequence). Trimming stripped 1 base from V and 7 bases from J, with 11 bases between. CDR3 length: 14 amino acids. The CDR3 DNA reads as TGTGCCAGCAGCCAAGCACGAAGTGTACAGCCCCAGCATTTT. Its protein product is CASSQARSVQPQHF.

CDR3 sequence (DNA): TGCAGTGCACAAGATCAGGGGGGATCTAACTATGGCTACACCTTC. It yields the protein CSAQDQGGSNYGYTF. The chain uses TRBV20-1 and TRBJ1-2, with 7 bases lining up with TRBD1. Germline values: CDR1 DFQATT, CDR2 SNEGSKA (reference sequence). There are 15 residues in the CDR3. The V gene end was trimmed by 6 bases and the J gene end by 0 bases; junction bases not matched to a gene: 10.

This chain uses TRBV28 with TRBJ1-2, with TRBD1 matching over 9 bases. The CDR3 totals 14 residues. V lost 2 bases, J lost 8 bases, and 6 bases stayed unmatched. Germline V gives CDR1 MDHEN, CDR2 SYDVKM. DNA of the CDR3: TGTGCCAGCAGTTTAGGGGACAGGGTAAAAGGCTACACCTTC. Its translation is CASSLGDRVKGYTF.